The TCR beta chain under discussion was sequenced for a study of shared clonotypes between healthy human individuals. Study-level background: CD4 naive and CD4 memory each took three plates per donor, while CD8 naive took two and CD8 memory one. Study-level findings and limits: A generally larger estimated richness was seen in naive subsets than in memory subsets.

This CDR3 comprises 16 residues. CDR1 is MDHEN and CDR2 is SYDVKM in the germline V gene. Between the trimmed V and J ends, which lost 4 bases and 2 bases, there was a span of 16 bases. The CD4+ fraction was divided into a CD45RA+ naive subset and a CD45RA-negative memory subset. Assay execution proceeded at the deep level. Here immunoSEQ multiplex PCR was the method, and the copy in TCRdb shows in-frame clones only, minus some. This sample carries some 680,000 clones, approximately 73% of them seen once, and the ten largest clones take 1.5% to 2%. On this clone: The antigen is unknown.

The source of this sequence is a woman between 25 and 40 years old in good health. Sample: memory CD4+ T cells sorted from blood. Subset reported: CD45RA-negative fraction. The chain carries TRBV28 and TRBJ2-3; the D call may be TRBD1 or TRBD2 (5 bases each). The chain's CDR3 is CASSSPGRDVTDTQYF. As DNA, the CDR3 is TGTGCCAGCAGTTCCCCGGGACGGGATGTCACAGATACGCAGTATTTT. The full variable domain, with the rest looked up from reference TRBV28 and TRBJ2-3, is DVKVTQSSRYLVKRTGEKVFLECVQDMDHENMFWYRQDPGLGLRLIYFSYDVKMKEKGDIPEGYSVSREKKERFSLILESASTNQTSMYLCASSSPGRDVTDTQYFGPGTRLTVL.